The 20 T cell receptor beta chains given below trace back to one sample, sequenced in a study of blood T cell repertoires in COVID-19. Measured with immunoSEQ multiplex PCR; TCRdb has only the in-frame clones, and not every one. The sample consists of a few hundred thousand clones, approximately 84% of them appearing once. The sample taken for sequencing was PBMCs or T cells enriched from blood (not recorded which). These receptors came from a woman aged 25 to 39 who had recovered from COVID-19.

CDR3 in amino acids: CANHRDRSTEAFF. Here the CDR3 DNA reads TGTGCCAACCACAGGGATCGTAGCACTGAAGCTTTCTTT. The gene calls are TRBV2 and TRBJ1-1; D may be TRBD1 (6 bases). This CDR3 region has 13 residues. V lost 10 bases, J lost 4 bases, and 16 bases lay in between. In germline, CDR1 is SNHLY, CDR2 FYNNEI.

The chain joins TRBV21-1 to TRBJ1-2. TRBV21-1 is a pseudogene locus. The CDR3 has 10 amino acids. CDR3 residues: CASSRGGYTF. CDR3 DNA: TGTGCCAGCAGTCGAGGTGGCTACACCTTC.

The CDR3 DNA reads TGTGCCAGCAGCTCGAACAGGGGGGCTAATGAAAAACTGTTTTTT. Residues: CASSSNRGANEKLFF. V and J are TRBV5-4 and TRBJ1-4; 8 positions match TRBD1. The CDR3 has 15 residues. The germline gives CDR1 SGHNT, CDR2 YYREEE (reference sequence). The J segment lost 3 bases and the V segment lost 3 bases, leaving 4 bases of the junction unmatched.

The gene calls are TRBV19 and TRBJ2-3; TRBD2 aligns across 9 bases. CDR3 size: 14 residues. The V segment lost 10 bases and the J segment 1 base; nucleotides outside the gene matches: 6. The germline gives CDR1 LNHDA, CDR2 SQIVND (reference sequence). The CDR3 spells CATSRLAGTDTQYF. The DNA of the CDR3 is TGTGCCACATCTCGACTAGCGGGCACAGATACGCAGTATTTT. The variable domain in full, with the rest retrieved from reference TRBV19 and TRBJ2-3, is DGGITQSPKYLFRKEGQNVTLSCEQNLNHDAMYWYRQDPGQGLRLIYYSQIVNDFQKGDIAEGYSVSREKKESFPLTVTSAQKNPTAFYLCATSRLAGTDTQYFGPGTRLTVL.

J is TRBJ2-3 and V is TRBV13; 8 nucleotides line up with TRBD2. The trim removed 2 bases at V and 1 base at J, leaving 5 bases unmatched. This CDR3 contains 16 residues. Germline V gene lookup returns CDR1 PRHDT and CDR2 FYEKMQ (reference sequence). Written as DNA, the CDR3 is TGTGCCAGCAGCTTACGGGCGGGGGGTGGCACAGATACGCAGTATTTT. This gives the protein CASSLRAGGGTDTQYF. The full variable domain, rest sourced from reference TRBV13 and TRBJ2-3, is AAGVIQSPRHLIKEKRETATLKCYPIPRHDTVYWYQQGPGQDPQFLISFYEKMQSDKGSIPDRFSAQQFSDYHSELNMSSLELGDSALYFCASSLRAGGGTDTQYFGPGTRLTVL.

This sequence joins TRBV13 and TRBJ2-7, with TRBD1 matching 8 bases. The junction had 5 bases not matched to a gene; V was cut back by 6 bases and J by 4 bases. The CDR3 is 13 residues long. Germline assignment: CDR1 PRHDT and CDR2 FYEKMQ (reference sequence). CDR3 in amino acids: CASSWTGQYEQYF. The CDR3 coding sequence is TGTGCCAGCAGTTGGACAGGGCAATACGAGCAGTACTTC.

CDR3: CASSPRLAGGLGVQTQYF. The CDR3 DNA is TGTGCCAGCAGCCCTCGGCTAGCGGGGGGTCTGGGTGTCCAGACCCAGTACTTC. The chain recombines TRBV7-9 with TRBJ2-5, with 11 bases lining up with TRBD2. There are 18 residues in the CDR3. Germline-derived CDR1 and CDR2 are SEHNR and FQNEAQ (reference sequence). With V trimmed by 5 bases and J by 6 bases, 17 bases remained unmatched.

CDR3 loop: CASSATGGRETQYF. CDR3 sequence (DNA): TGTGCCAGCAGTGCTACAGGGGGGCGCGAGACCCAGTACTTC. This sequence joins TRBV2 and TRBJ2-5; 8 bases match TRBD1. The CDR3 runs 14 residues. Germline CDR1 and CDR2: SNHLY and FYNNEI. The V gene end was trimmed by 4 bases and the J gene end by 5 bases; junction bases not matched to a gene: 6.

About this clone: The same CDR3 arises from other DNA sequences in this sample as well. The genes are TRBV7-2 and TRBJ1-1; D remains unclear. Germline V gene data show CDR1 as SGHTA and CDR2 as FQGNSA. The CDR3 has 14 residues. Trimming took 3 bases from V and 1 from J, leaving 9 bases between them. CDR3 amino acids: CASSFGSANTEAFF. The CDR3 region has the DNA TGTGCCAGCAGCTTCGGTTCTGCGAACACTGAAGCTTTCTTT.

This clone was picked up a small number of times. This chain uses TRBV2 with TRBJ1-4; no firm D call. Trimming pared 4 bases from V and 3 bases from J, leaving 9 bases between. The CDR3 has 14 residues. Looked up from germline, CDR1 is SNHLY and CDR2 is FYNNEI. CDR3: CASSVGLSNEKLFF. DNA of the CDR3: TGTGCCAGCAGTGTGGGCCTCTCTAATGAAAAACTGTTTTTT.

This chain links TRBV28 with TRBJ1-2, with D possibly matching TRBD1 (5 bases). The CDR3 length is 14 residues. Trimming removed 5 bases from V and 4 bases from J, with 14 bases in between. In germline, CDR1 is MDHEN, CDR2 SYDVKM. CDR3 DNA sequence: TGTGCCAGCAGTCTCCGGGGGGATCTCTATGGCTACACCTTC. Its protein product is CASSLRGDLYGYTF.

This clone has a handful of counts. DNA of the CDR3: TGTGCCAGCAGCCAAGGTTATGAGCAGTACTTC. Protein sequence: CASSQGYEQYF. The V gene is TRBV3-1 (or the pseudogene TRBV3-2), the J gene TRBJ2-7; D is ambiguous. Trimming took 1 base from V and 7 from J, leaving 5 bases between them. The CDR3 totals 11 residues. Germline CDR1 LGHDT, CDR2 YNNKEL (reference sequence).

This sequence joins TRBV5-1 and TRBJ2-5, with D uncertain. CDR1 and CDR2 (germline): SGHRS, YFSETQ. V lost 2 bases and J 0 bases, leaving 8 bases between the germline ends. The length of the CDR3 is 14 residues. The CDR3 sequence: CASSLASDQETQYF. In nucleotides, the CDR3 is TGCGCCAGCAGCTTAGCGTCAGACCAAGAGACCCAGTACTTC. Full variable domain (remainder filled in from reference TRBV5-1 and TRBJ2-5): KAGVTQTPRYLIKTRGQQVTLSCSPISGHRSVSWYQQTPGQGLQFLFEYFSETQRNKGNFPGRFSGRQFSNSRSEMNVSTLELGDSALYLCASSLASDQETQYFGPGTRLLVL.

The CDR3 here is CASSLAGPKLGNTIYF. DNA of the CDR3: TGTGCCAGCAGTTTGGCGGGACCGAAACTAGGAAACACCATATATTTT. This chain links TRBV27 with TRBJ1-3; D is perhaps TRBD1 (5 bases). The germline V and J ends were trimmed by 3 bases and 4 bases, with 16 bases remaining between them. The CDR3 length is 16 residues. In germline, CDR1 is MNHEY, CDR2 SMNVEV (reference sequence).

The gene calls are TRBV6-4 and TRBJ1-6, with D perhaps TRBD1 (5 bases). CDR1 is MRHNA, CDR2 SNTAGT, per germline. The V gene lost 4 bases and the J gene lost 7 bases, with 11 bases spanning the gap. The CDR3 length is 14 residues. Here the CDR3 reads CASSVSPGNSPLHF. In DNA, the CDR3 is TGTGCCAGCAGTGTCTCGCCAGGGAATTCACCCCTCCACTTT.

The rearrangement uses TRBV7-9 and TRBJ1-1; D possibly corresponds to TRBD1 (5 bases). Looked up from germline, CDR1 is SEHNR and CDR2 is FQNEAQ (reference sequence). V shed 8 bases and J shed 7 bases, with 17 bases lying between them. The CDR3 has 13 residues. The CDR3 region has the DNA TGTGCCAGCGACCTTGCGGGGGGTTATGAAGCTTTCTTT. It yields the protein CASDLAGGYEAFF.

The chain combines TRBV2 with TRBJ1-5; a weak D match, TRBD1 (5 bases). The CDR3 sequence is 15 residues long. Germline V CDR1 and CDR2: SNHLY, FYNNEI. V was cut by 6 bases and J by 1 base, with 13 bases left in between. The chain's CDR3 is CASRRMGGSNQPQHF. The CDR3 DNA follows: TGTGCCAGCAGGAGGATGGGGGGGAGCAATCAGCCCCAGCATTTT.

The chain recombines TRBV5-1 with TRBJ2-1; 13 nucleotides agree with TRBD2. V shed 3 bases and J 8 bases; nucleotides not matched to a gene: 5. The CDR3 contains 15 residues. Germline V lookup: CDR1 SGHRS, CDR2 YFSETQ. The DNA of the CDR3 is TGCGCCAGCAGCTCCACTAGCGGGAGGGCCCATGAGCAGTTCTTC. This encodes CASSSTSGRAHEQFF.

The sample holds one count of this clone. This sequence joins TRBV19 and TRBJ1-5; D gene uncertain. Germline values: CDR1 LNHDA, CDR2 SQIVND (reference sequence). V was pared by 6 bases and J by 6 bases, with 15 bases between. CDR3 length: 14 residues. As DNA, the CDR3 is TGTGCCAGTAGATACATGGCAGGTGGTCAGCCCCAGCATTTT. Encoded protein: CASRYMAGGQPQHF.

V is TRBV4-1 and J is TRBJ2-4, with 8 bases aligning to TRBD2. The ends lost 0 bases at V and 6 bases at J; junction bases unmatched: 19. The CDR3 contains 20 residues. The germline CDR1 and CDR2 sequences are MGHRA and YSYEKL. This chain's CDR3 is CASSQEWGAGGAGALNIQYF. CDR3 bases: TGCGCCAGCAGCCAAGAGTGGGGCGCGGGTGGAGCGGGAGCACTAAACATTCAGTACTTC.